This TCR beta chain is from a study of T cell responses to AZD1222 COVID-19 vaccine. General observations from the study: Baseline seropositives among AZD1222 recipients totaled only 5 or 6. Regions 160-218 and 743-854 dominated among vaccine-associated CD4 TCRs spanning spike.

As regards this clone: Its antigen is still unknown.

V lost 2 bases, J lost 6 bases, and 4 bases stayed unmatched. The CDR3 has 14 residues. CDR1 is MNHEY, CDR2 SVGEGT, per germline. Profiling relied on immunoSEQ multiplex PCR, and the TCRdb table lists in-frame clones only, not all of them. The table lists some 110,000 clones, about 88% of them singletons. The TCR was taken from an adult who received the AZD1222 COVID-19 vaccine. The sequencing used peripheral blood, collected 28 days after the second AZD1222 dose. The V call is TRBV6-2 or TRBV6-3, the J call TRBJ2-1; 7 bases align to TRBD2. This chain's CDR3 is CASSYRRLANEQFF. For the CDR3, the DNA is TGTGCCAGCAGTTACAGACGACTAGCCAATGAGCAGTTCTTC.